The 14 T cell receptor beta chains below come from one sample, sequenced in a study of T cells in Graves' hyperthyroidism and ophthalmopathy. Amplified TCR beta CDR3 regions came from RNA transcripts. A set of HTBI primers served as the primers for a first-round RT-PCR of the TCR CDR3. Each CDR3 protein gets one entry after TCRdb re-called the multiplex PCR reads with MiXCR. Found here are approximately 710,000 distinct CDR3 sequences, roughly a sixth of them singletons; the top ten hold about 16%. Sequencing was performed on blood. All receptors derive from a man between 45 and 60 years old with Graves' hyperthyroidism.

This clonotype was detected a few times. The chain has TRBV28 and TRBJ2-7, with unresolved D. The CDR3 consists of 14 residues. V lost 3 bases and J 7 bases, leaving 16 bases between the germline ends. Germline V lookup: CDR1 MDHEN, CDR2 SYDVKM. The CDR3 region has the DNA TGTGCCAGCAGTTTTTCCCCCGGAAGATTGGAGCAGTACTTC. This sequence encodes CASSFSPGRLEQYF.

This clonotype appeared a single time. The V gene is TRBV20-1, the J gene TRBJ2-1; either TRBD1 or TRBD2 may fit D (5 bases each). The germline V gene has CDR1 DFQATT and CDR2 SNEGSKA (reference sequence). V gave up 5 bases and J gave up 6 bases, with 14 bases separating them. CDR3 length: 13 amino acids. The CDR3 nucleotides are TGCAGTGCTGAGGTGACTGGGGGCAATGAGCAGTTCTTC. Amino acids: CSAEVTGGNEQFF.

This clonotype was recorded at least ten times. CDR3 in DNA: TGTGCCAGCAGTTCTACGCCCGGGACAGGGATTGAGCAGTACTTC. As protein: CASSSTPGTGIEQYF. V gene TRBV28 combines with J gene TRBJ2-7; 9 bases fit TRBD1. V dropped 4 bases and J dropped 7; count of bases not matched to a gene: 11. Germline V gene sequence: CDR1 MDHEN, CDR2 SYDVKM. This CDR3 is 15 amino acids long. Filled out from reference TRBV28 and TRBJ2-7, the complete variable domain reads DVKVTQSSRYLVKRTGEKVFLECVQDMDHENMFWYRQDPGLGLRLIYFSYDVKMKEKGDIPEGYSVSREKKERFSLILESASTNQTSMYLCASSSTPGTGIEQYFGPGTRLTVT.

This clonotype was observed many times. For the CDR3, the DNA is TGTGCCAGCAGTCATAGTTCTTCTAGCGGCGATACGCAGTATTTT. This translates into CASSHSSSSGDTQYF. The rearrangement links TRBV28 to TRBJ2-3, with 7 bases identical to TRBD2. This CDR3 is 15 amino acids long. Germline CDR1 reads MDHEN; CDR2 reads SYDVKM. Losses at the gene ends were 5 bases for V and 6 bases for J; bases not matched to a gene: 11. Combining the CDR3 with reference TRBV28 and TRBJ2-3 gives the whole variable domain DVKVTQSSRYLVKRTGEKVFLECVQDMDHENMFWYRQDPGLGLRLIYFSYDVKMKEKGDIPEGYSVSREKKERFSLILESASTNQTSMYLCASSHSSSSGDTQYFGPGTRLTVL.

The rearrangement uses TRBV7-2 and TRBJ2-7; D ambiguous. V lost 6 bases to trimming and J lost 3 bases, with 9 bases between them. Germline V gene sequence: CDR1 SGHTA, CDR2 FQGNSA. The CDR3 loop spans 12 amino acids. CDR3 DNA: TGTGCCAGCAGTATTCTTAGCTACGAGCAGTACTTC. It specifies CASSILSYEQYF. The whole variable domain, filled in from reference TRBV7-2 and TRBJ2-7, reads GAGVSQSPSNKVTEKGKDVELRCDPISGHTALYWYRQSLGQGLEFLIYFQGNSAPDKSGLPSDRFSAERTGGSVSTLTIQRTQQEDSAVYLCASSILSYEQYFGPGTRLTVT.

This clonotype was seen ten or more times. CDR3 loop: CASSLAGTANTEAFF. The CDR3 nucleotides read TGTGCCAGCAGTTTAGCCGGGACAGCGAACACTGAAGCTTTCTTT. The chain joins TRBV28 to TRBJ1-1; 7 bases are a match to TRBD1. V trimming: 2 bases; J trimming: 1 base; junction bases outside the gene matches: 4. The CDR3 contains 15 residues. Germline-derived CDR1 and CDR2 are MDHEN and SYDVKM.

This clonotype was counted ten times or more. The chain couples TRBV24-1 to TRBJ2-5; D is uncertain. Trimming pared 0 bases from V and 5 bases from J, leaving 3 bases between. Germline-derived CDR1 and CDR2 are KGHDR and SFDVKD. The CDR3 consists of 12 residues. The CDR3 reads CATSDLGETQYF. CDR3 DNA: TGTGCCACCAGTGATTTGGGGGAGACCCAGTACTTC.

The V call is TRBV27, the J call TRBJ2-2, with TRBD2 matching 11 bases. CDR1 and CDR2 from the germline V gene are MNHEY and SMNVEV (reference sequence). J lost 4 bases, V lost 3 bases, and 10 bases had no gene match. The CDR3 extends over 18 amino acids. As DNA, the CDR3 is TGTGCCAGCAGTTTTTCTAGCGGGAGGCTTATAGTCACCGGGGAGCTGTTTTTT. Residues: CASSFSSGRLIVTGELFF.

This chain uses TRBV4-2 with TRBJ2-7, with 8 bases lining up with TRBD2. The CDR3 has 15 residues. J was trimmed by 7 bases and V by 0 bases; bases with no gene match: 8. Looked up from germline, CDR1 is LGHNA and CDR2 is YNFKEQ. CDR3 in DNA: TGTGCCAGCAGCCAAGAAAAGGCTAGCGGGCCAGAGCAGTACTTC. This gives the protein CASSQEKASGPEQYF.

The chain has TRBV19 and TRBJ2-5; a possible D gene is TRBD2 (6 bases). This CDR3 contains 15 residues. The V end was cut by 5 bases, the J end by 5 bases, with 18 bases between. Germline V gene sequence: CDR1 LNHDA, CDR2 SQIVND (reference sequence). The CDR3 sequence: CASSPNRGKGETQYF. The CDR3 DNA reads as TGTGCCAGTAGTCCGAACCGCGGGAAAGGGGAGACCCAGTACTTC.

This clonotype showed up many times. V and J are TRBV11-2 and TRBJ2-1, with TRBD2 identical over 9 bases. From germline, CDR1 is SGHAT and CDR2 FQNNGV. The CDR3 runs to 16 residues. The junction had 4 bases not matched to a gene; V was cut back by 0 bases and J by 4 bases. This CDR3 reads CASSLDAGGRYNEQFF. The CDR3 coding sequence is TGTGCCAGCAGCTTAGACGCGGGAGGGCGATACAATGAGCAGTTCTTC.

The chain has TRBV10-3 and TRBJ2-7; the D gene is possibly TRBD2 (5 bases). There are 16 residues in the CDR3. V shed 0 bases and J shed 4 bases, with 16 bases lying between them. Germline V lookup: CDR1 ENHRY, CDR2 SYGVKD. The CDR3 loop reads CAISESHPMSGYEQYF. As DNA, the CDR3 is TGTGCCATCAGTGAGTCTCACCCTATGTCGGGGTACGAGCAGTACTTC.

The chain combines TRBV10-1 with TRBJ2-5; D is possibly TRBD1 or TRBD2 (5 bases each). The V end was cut by 5 bases, the J end by 4 bases, with 8 bases between. The CDR3 consists of 12 residues. Per the germline V gene, CDR1 is WNHNN and CDR2 is SYGVQD (reference sequence). CDR3 in amino acids: CASSWDGETQYF. CDR3 nucleotides: TGCGCCAGCAGTTGGGACGGAGAGACCCAGTACTTC.

This clonotype was detected many times. This chain connects TRBV29-1 to TRBJ1-1; D is ambiguous. This CDR3 contains 13 residues. V was pared by 3 bases and J by 0 bases, with 8 bases between. CDR1 SQVTM and CDR2 ANQGSEA come from the germline V gene. Here the CDR3 reads CSVEWNMNTEAFF. For the CDR3, the DNA is TGCAGCGTTGAGTGGAATATGAACACTGAAGCTTTCTTT.